This entry lists 24 T cell receptor beta chains sequenced from one sample in a study of cytomegalovirus exposure and HLA in healthy donors. Primers: 60 Vbeta forward and 13 Jbeta reverse. Data came from immunoSEQ multiplex PCR; TCRdb stores just in-frame clones and leaves some out. This repertoire shows approximately 140,000 clones, 70% to 80% found once; its top ten account for about 1.7%. The sample consisted of PBMCs. These receptors all come from a woman in her forties or fifties in good health and CMV-seronegative.

The V gene is TRBV15, the J gene TRBJ2-5; a possible D gene is TRBD2 (5 bases). Germline CDR1 is LNHNV and CDR2 is YYDKDF (reference sequence). This CDR3 has 14 amino acids. Trimming removed 1 base from V and 4 bases from J, with 10 bases in between. The CDR3 region is CATSRGRGRETQYF. Here the CDR3 DNA reads TGTGCCACCAGCAGAGGCCGGGGTCGAGAGACCCAGTACTTC.

This clone was counted between two and nine times. The chain links TRBV27 to TRBJ2-7; TRBD2 matches 9 bases. V lost 2 bases and J lost 0; bases outside the gene matches: 8. This CDR3 region has 17 residues. Germline lookup yields CDR1 MNHEY and CDR2 SMNVEV (reference sequence). The chain's CDR3 is CASSLKKTSGFSYEQYF. CDR3 coding DNA: TGTGCCAGCAGTTTAAAAAAGACTAGCGGCTTCTCCTACGAGCAGTACTTC.

This clone was recorded a few times. The junction departs from germline at one end; a sequencing error may be responsible. This chain links TRBV11-1 with TRBJ1-5; 7 positions agree with TRBD1. Germline assignment: CDR1 SGHAT and CDR2 FQDESV (reference sequence). The CDR3 covers 14 residues. CDR3 sequence (DNA): TGTGCCAGCAGCCCGGACAGGACCAATCAGCCCCAGAATTTT. It encodes CASSPDRTNQPQNF.

J is TRBJ1-1 and V is TRBV27; a weak D match, TRBD1 (5 bases). V shed 3 bases and J shed 1 base, with 9 bases lying between them. The CDR3 extends over 14 amino acids. Per germline, CDR1 MNHEY and CDR2 SMNVEV (reference sequence). The CDR3 coding sequence is TGTGCCAGCAGTTTCGGCAGGGCGAACACTGAAGCTTTCTTT. Its translation is CASSFGRANTEAFF.

The chain has TRBV11-3 and TRBJ2-6; the D gene is possibly TRBD2 (5 bases). The V gene lost 7 bases and the J gene lost 0 bases, with 13 bases spanning the gap. The germline V gene has CDR1 SGHNT and CDR2 YENEEA. The CDR3 spans 16 residues. For the CDR3, the DNA is TGTGCCAGCAATGGAGGTCGGGACTCTGGGGCCAACGTCCTGACTTTC. Amino acid sequence: CASNGGRDSGANVLTF.

The chain joins TRBV9 to TRBJ2-3, with a weak D call TRBD1 (5 bases). V was clipped by 0 bases and J by 0 bases, with 11 bases between them. Germline values: CDR1 SGDLS, CDR2 YYNGEE. The CDR3 covers 16 residues. The chain's CDR3 is CASSVAGAPSTDTQYF. The CDR3 region has the DNA TGTGCCAGCAGCGTAGCTGGGGCCCCTAGCACAGATACGCAGTATTTT. The full variable domain, its missing parts supplied by reference TRBV9 and TRBJ2-3, is DSGVTQTPKHLITATGQRVTLRCSPRSGDLSVYWYQQSLDQGLQFLIQYYNGEERAKGNILERFSAQQFPDLHSELNLSSLELGDSALYFCASSVAGAPSTDTQYFGPGTRLTVL.

The count of this clone is one. The chain couples TRBV7-2 to TRBJ2-3; 10 bases are a match to TRBD1. Per germline, CDR1 SGHTA and CDR2 FQGNSA. J was trimmed by 4 bases and V by 1 base; bases with no gene match: 5. The CDR3 spans 16 residues. The CDR3 region has the DNA TGTGCCAGCAGCTTAGAGGGTGGGACAGGGGCAGATACGCAGTATTTT. Its translation: CASSLEGGTGADTQYF.

V and J are TRBV5-4 and TRBJ2-7; 9 bases fit TRBD2. With V trimmed by 0 bases and J by 7 bases, 2 bases remained unmatched. The germline V gene encodes CDR1 SGHNT and CDR2 YYREEE (reference sequence). The CDR3 spans 13 residues. This CDR3 reads CASSLVLAGEQYF. Here the CDR3 DNA reads TGTGCCAGCAGCTTGGTCCTAGCGGGGGAGCAGTACTTC.

This clone has a handful of counts. The chain employs TRBV4-1 and TRBJ1-1; TRBD1 might be the D (5 bases). V shed 4 bases and J shed 0 bases, with 9 bases lying between them. CDR1 is MGHRA, CDR2 YSYEKL, per germline. The CDR3 is 14 residues long. This CDR3 reads CASSLWGVNTEAFF. The DNA of the CDR3 is TGCGCCAGCAGCCTGTGGGGGGTGAACACTGAAGCTTTCTTT.

The sample holds a few counts of this clone. The chain recombines TRBV2 with TRBJ1-5; the D gene is possibly TRBD1 (5 bases). The V gene's germline CDR1 is SNHLY and CDR2 FYNNEI. Trimming stripped 3 bases from V and 3 bases from J, with 21 bases between. The CDR3 spans 18 residues. CDR3 DNA sequence: TGTGCCAGCAGTGAGTTCCCCCTGCGGGACCGACTCAATCAGCCCCAGCATTTT. Its translation: CASSEFPLRDRLNQPQHF.

This clone was found a few times. The chain joins TRBV4-1 to TRBJ2-5, with a weak D call TRBD2 (6 bases). V was pared by 0 bases and J by 5 bases, with 16 bases between. CDR1 MGHRA and CDR2 YSYEKL come from the germline V gene. The CDR3 is made up of 16 amino acids. The CDR3 DNA sequence: TGCGCCAGCAGCCAAGATCTCGGAGGGTGGGGGGAGACCCAGTACTTC. Amino acids: CASSQDLGGWGETQYF.

This clone was observed once. This sequence joins TRBV4-2 and TRBJ1-2, with D possibly matching TRBD1 (6 bases). Germline CDR1 and CDR2: LGHNA and YNFKEQ. The length of the CDR3 is 15 residues. V gave up 3 bases and J gave up 5 bases, with 16 bases separating them. For the CDR3, the DNA is TGTGCCAGCAGCCAGCTCTGGGGGCTAAGATATGGCTACACCTTC. Translated: CASSQLWGLRYGYTF.

J is TRBJ2-7 and V is TRBV6-6, with 9 positions matching TRBD2. CDR1 and CDR2 from the germline V gene are MNHNY and SVGAGI (reference sequence). There are 16 residues in the CDR3. With V trimmed by 2 bases and J by 6 bases, 11 bases remained unmatched. DNA of the CDR3: TGTGCCAGCAGTTACCTAGGGCCGGGACTAGCTCCCGAGCAGTACTTC. It translates to CASSYLGPGLAPEQYF.

The chain is built from TRBV4-1 and TRBJ1-2; no clear D gene. Trimming shortened V by 1 base and J by 5 bases, and 5 bases separated the two germline ends. The germline V gene has CDR1 MGHRA and CDR2 YSYEKL. The length of the CDR3 is 12 residues. CDR3 amino acids: CASSQVSYGYTF. DNA for the CDR3: TGCGCCAGCAGCCAAGTTTCTTATGGCTACACCTTC.

The count of this clone is one. The chain uses TRBV7-9 and TRBJ1-2, with 9 bases aligning to TRBD1. CDR1 and CDR2 (germline): SEHNR, FQNEAQ (reference sequence). CDR3 length equals 17 residues. V dropped 3 bases and J dropped 3; count of bases not matched to a gene: 11. CDR3 sequence (DNA): TGTGCCAGCAGCTTCTGGACAGGGGCCATCCCCCACTATGGCTACACCTTC. It translates to CASSFWTGAIPHYGYTF.

A few counts support this clone. The V call is TRBV28, the J call TRBJ2-1; 7 bases are shared with TRBD1. J lost 5 bases, V lost 6 bases, and 19 bases had no gene match. CDR3 size: 18 residues. The germline gives CDR1 MDHEN, CDR2 SYDVKM. CDR3 loop: CASSPPKYRGRRHNEQFF. The CDR3 nucleotides are TGTGCCAGCAGCCCCCCGAAATATAGGGGGCGGCGCCACAATGAGCAGTTCTTC.

With respect to this clone: Other DNA variants within this sample encode the same CDR3. CDR3 DNA: TGTGCCAGCAGTGGACAGGGGGCCCGGCGGGATGAAAAACTGTTTTTT. Amino acid sequence: CASSGQGARRDEKLFF. The gene calls are TRBV7-2 and TRBJ1-4, with 11 bases matching TRBD1. Germline V gives CDR1 SGHTA, CDR2 FQGNSA. V gave up 6 bases and J gave up 6 bases; unmatched junction bases: 9. This CDR3 has 16 residues.

This clone was detected once. The chain joins TRBV14 to TRBJ2-3; a weak D match, TRBD1 (6 bases). Germline CDR1 reads SGHDN; CDR2 reads FVKESK. Trimming took 1 base from V and 2 from J, leaving 10 bases between them. The CDR3 spans 15 residues. This CDR3 is CASSQVQGFTDTQYF. The DNA for the CDR3 is TGTGCCAGCAGCCAAGTACAGGGATTCACAGATACGCAGTATTTT.

This clone showed up just a few times. A read error may produce the germline difference seen at one junction end. The chain uses TRBV7-8 and TRBJ1-2, with D possibly being TRBD1 (5 bases). The CDR3 loop spans 13 amino acids. The germline gives CDR1 SGHVS, CDR2 FQNEAQ. The CDR3 reads CASSLQSAQGYPF. The CDR3 bases are TGTGCCAGCAGCTTACAGTCGGCGCAGGGCTACCCCTTC.

This clone appeared a single time. This chain joins TRBV10-3 and TRBJ2-7; TRBD1 is a possible D gene (6 bases). The CDR3 contains 12 residues. Germline values: CDR1 ENHRY, CDR2 SYGVKD. V lost 5 bases, J lost 4 bases, and 9 bases lay in between. The CDR3: CAISNTGYEQYV. The CDR3 nucleotides read TGTGCCATCAGTAACACAGGGTACGAGCAGTACGTC.

This clone was seen more than once but under ten times. The CDR3 DNA is TGTGCCAGCGGACCGTGGAGGTTGGAAGAGACCCAGTACTTC. It specifies CASGPWRLEETQYF. The chain combines TRBV28 with TRBJ2-5; D perhaps matches TRBD2 (5 bases). The CDR3 loop spans 14 amino acids. V was cut by 8 bases and J by 3 bases, with 16 bases left in between. Germline V gene lookup returns CDR1 MDHEN and CDR2 SYDVKM.

This sequence joins TRBV5-1 and TRBJ2-2; 7 nucleotides line up with TRBD1. Trimming cost V 0 bases and J 7 bases; bases outside gene matches: 3. The CDR3 runs 14 residues. Per germline, CDR1 SGHRS and CDR2 YFSETQ. CDR3 loop: CASSLEGAGGELFF. The CDR3 DNA follows: TGCGCCAGCAGCTTGGAGGGGGCTGGCGGGGAGCTGTTTTTT.

V gene TRBV10-3 combines with J gene TRBJ2-7, with TRBD1 identical over 9 bases. Germline trimming cut 7 bases from V and 6 bases from J; bases unmatched to any gene: 10. The CDR3 runs to 14 residues. Germline V gives CDR1 ENHRY, CDR2 SYGVKD. In nucleotides, the CDR3 is TGTGCCATCAAGCCCCGGGACAGGGTCGGCGAGCAGTACTTC. Protein: CAIKPRDRVGEQYF.

The J gene is TRBJ1-5, the V gene TRBV19; a weak D match, TRBD1 (5 bases). V lost 7 bases, J lost 9 bases, and 16 bases lay in between. Germline loops: CDR1 LNHDA, CDR2 SQIVND (reference sequence). The CDR3 has 13 amino acids. As DNA, the CDR3 is TGTGCCAGTATCCGAGCAGCGGGGGGGCCCCAGCATTTT. It encodes CASIRAAGGPQHF.